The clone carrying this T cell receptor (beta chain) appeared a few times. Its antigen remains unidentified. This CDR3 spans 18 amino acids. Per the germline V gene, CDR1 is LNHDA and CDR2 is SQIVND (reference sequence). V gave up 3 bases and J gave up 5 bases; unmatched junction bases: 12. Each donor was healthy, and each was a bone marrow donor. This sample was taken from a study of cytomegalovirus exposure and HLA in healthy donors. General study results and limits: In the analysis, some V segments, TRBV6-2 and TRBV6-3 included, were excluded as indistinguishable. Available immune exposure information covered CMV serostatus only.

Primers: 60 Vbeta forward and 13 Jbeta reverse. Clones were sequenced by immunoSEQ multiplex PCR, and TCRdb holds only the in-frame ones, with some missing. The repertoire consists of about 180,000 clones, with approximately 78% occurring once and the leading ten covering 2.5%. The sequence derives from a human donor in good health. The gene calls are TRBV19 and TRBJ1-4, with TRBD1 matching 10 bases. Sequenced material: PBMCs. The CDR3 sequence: CASSMRQGAFSKNEKLFF. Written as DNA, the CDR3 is TGTGCCAGTAGTATGCGACAGGGGGCGTTTAGTAAGAATGAAAAACTGTTTTTT.